What follows are 14 T cell receptor beta chains derived from one specimen sequenced in a study of cytomegalovirus exposure and HLA in healthy donors. The protocol was immunoSEQ multiplex PCR, while the TCRdb copy is restricted to in-frame clones and leaves out a portion. The sample shows under 100,000 clones, approximately 81% of them seen only once. Sequences were obtained from PBMCs. Receptors originate from a woman between 18 and 29 years old in good health and CMV-seropositive.

This clone was seen once. The V and J genes are TRBV30 and TRBJ1-4; 11 nucleotides align to TRBD1. The CDR3 is 14 residues long. CDR1 is GTSNPN and CDR2 is SVGIG in the germline V gene (reference sequence). The J segment lost 8 bases and the V segment lost 4 bases, leaving 6 bases of the junction unmatched. CDR3 sequence reads: CAWNPGQGEEKLFF. CDR3 bases: TGTGCCTGGAACCCGGGACAGGGGGAAGAAAAACTGTTTTTT. The entire variable domain, with the rest obtained from reference TRBV30 and TRBJ1-4, is as follows: SQTIHQWPATLVQPVGSPLSLECTVEGTSNPNLYWYRQAAGRGLQLLFYSVGIGQISSEVPQNLSASRPQDRQFILSSKKLLLSDSGFYLCAWNPGQGEEKLFFGSGTQLSVL.

The chain is built from TRBV9 and TRBJ2-1; 10 nucleotides line up with TRBD2. V lost 3 bases and J lost 5; bases outside the gene matches: 20. The CDR3 is 20 amino acids. Germline V gene data show CDR1 as SGDLS and CDR2 as YYNGEE. CDR3 nucleotides: TGTGCCAGCAGCGAACCCCTCTTCCATAGCGGGGGGCCAAGGAACAATGAGCAGTTCTTC. Protein sequence: CASSEPLFHSGGPRNNEQFF.

The CDR3 coding sequence is TGTGCCTGGAGGGACAGGGGGTCTAGGGGCTACACCTTC. This sequence encodes CAWRDRGSRGYTF. The chain has TRBV30 and TRBJ1-2, with TRBD1 matching over 10 bases. Germline assignment: CDR1 GTSNPN and CDR2 SVGIG (reference sequence). The CDR3 loop spans 13 amino acids. J lost 8 bases, V lost 3 bases, and 6 bases had no gene match. The full variable domain, its missing parts supplied by reference TRBV30 and TRBJ1-2, is SQTIHQWPATLVQPVGSPLSLECTVEGTSNPNLYWYRQAAGRGLQLLFYSVGIGQISSEVPQNLSASRPQDRQFILSSKKLLLSDSGFYLCAWRDRGSRGYTFGSGTRLTVV.

The V and J genes are TRBV27 and TRBJ2-5; weak D call: TRBD2 (7 bases). The V end was cut by 0 bases, the J end by 5 bases, with 19 bases between. CDR1 is MNHEY and CDR2 is SMNVEV in the germline V gene (reference sequence). The length of the CDR3 is 17 residues. The CDR3 here is CASSLSFLGGGRETQYF. The CDR3 DNA sequence: TGTGCCAGCAGTTTATCCTTCTTGGGGGGGGGCCGGGAGACCCAGTACTTC.

The chain is built from TRBV5-4 and TRBJ2-7; 7 bases align to TRBD2. This CDR3 region has 15 residues. Trimming at V came to 5 bases and at J to 2 bases, leaving 10 bases not matched to a gene. Germline CDR1 is SGHNT and CDR2 is YYREEE (reference sequence). In DNA form, the CDR3 reads TGTGCCAGCAGGGAGGGACTATCAATAACCTACGAGCAGTACTTC. Amino acid sequence: CASREGLSITYEQYF.

The chain uses TRBV5-6 and TRBJ2-3, with 8 positions matching TRBD2. The CDR3 has 16 residues. Germline CDR1 and CDR2: SGHDT and YYEEEE. Trimming at V came to 0 bases and at J to 1 base, leaving 4 bases not matched to a gene. This chain's CDR3 is CASSLAGRGGTDTQYF. CDR3 sequence (DNA): TGTGCCAGCAGCTTGGCCGGGCGGGGGGGCACAGATACGCAGTATTTT.

This chain connects TRBV19 to TRBJ1-5; perhaps TRBD1 as D (5 bases). The germline gives CDR1 LNHDA, CDR2 SQIVND (reference sequence). V was cut by 6 bases and J by 6 bases, with 15 bases left in between. This CDR3 has 14 residues. This CDR3 reads CASRGSQRGQPQHF. In nucleotides, the CDR3 is TGTGCCAGTAGGGGATCCCAAAGGGGTCAGCCCCAGCATTTT.

The J gene is TRBJ1-2, the V gene TRBV28, with D maybe TRBD1 (6 bases). CDR3 size: 11 residues. Trimming removed 11 bases from V and 0 bases from J, with 7 bases in between. The germline CDR1 and CDR2 sequences are MDHEN and SYDVKM. CDR3 nucleotides: TGTGCCGGGGGCTCTAACTATGGCTACACCTTC. Encoded protein: CAGGSNYGYTF.

The chain carries TRBV5-6 and TRBJ1-4, with D uncertain. The CDR3 is 13 amino acids. CDR1 and CDR2 (germline): SGHDT, YYEEEE. V was clipped by 0 bases and J by 8 bases, with 8 bases between them. The CDR3 bases are TGTGCCAGCAGCTTGGTAGACGGGGAAAAACTGTTTTTT. It codes for CASSLVDGEKLFF.

The rearrangement links TRBV27 to TRBJ1-4; 7 bases are a match to TRBD1. CDR1 is MNHEY, CDR2 SMNVEV, per germline (reference sequence). V gave up 1 base and J gave up 7 bases; unmatched junction bases: 12. The CDR3 covers 17 residues. This CDR3 reads CASSLFAPGTATEKLFF. CDR3 DNA: TGTGCCAGCAGTTTATTTGCCCCCGGGACAGCTACTGAAAAACTGTTTTTT.

The count of this clone is one. This chain uses TRBV19 with TRBJ2-3, with D possibly being TRBD2 (5 bases). In germline, CDR1 is LNHDA, CDR2 SQIVND (reference sequence). V lost 2 bases, J lost 5 bases, and 11 bases lay in between. CDR3 size: 14 residues. The CDR3 here is CASSISGLGDTQYF. CDR3 coding DNA: TGTGCCAGTAGTATATCAGGACTCGGAGATACGCAGTATTTT.

This clone appeared a single time. J is TRBJ2-1 and V is TRBV6-4; 8 bases are a match to TRBD1. Per the germline V gene, CDR1 is MRHNA and CDR2 is SNTAGT. V was clipped by 0 bases and J by 5 bases; unmatched bases: 3. The CDR3 runs 15 residues. This chain's CDR3 is CASSDSTGVHNEQFF. The CDR3 coding sequence is TGTGCCAGCAGTGACTCGACAGGGGTACACAATGAGCAGTTCTTC.

The J gene is TRBJ2-3, the V gene TRBV25-1, with 7 bases fitting TRBD2. The CDR3 loop spans 13 amino acids. V shed 2 bases, J shed 15 bases, and the junction held 11 bases outside the gene matches. The germline CDR1 and CDR2 sequences are MGHDK and SYGVNS. CDR3 sequence (DNA): TGTGCCAGCAGTGAAAAGCTCCGGGGGGAAAGATATTTT. This gives the protein CASSEKLRGERYF.

The V and J genes are TRBV9 and TRBJ2-5; TRBD2 matches at 7 bases. CDR3 size: 16 residues. CDR1 and CDR2 from the germline V gene are SGDLS and YYNGEE. V was clipped by 6 bases and J by 4 bases; unmatched bases: 15. The CDR3 loop is CASTPGGPVTGETQYF. For the CDR3, the DNA is TGTGCCAGCACGCCGGGGGGACCCGTTACTGGAGAGACCCAGTACTTC.